This T cell receptor beta chain comes out of a study of cytomegalovirus exposure and HLA in healthy donors. Findings and limits, study-wide: According to a later analysis, most TCR beta chains associated with CMV appeared HLA-restricted. HLA allele associations emerged for 17,000 or so TCR beta sequences in a later analysis, at 0.05 false discovery rate.

As regards this clone: Its antigen remains unidentified.

The J segment lost 3 bases and the V segment lost 10 bases, leaving 19 bases of the junction unmatched. The CDR3 has 18 amino acids. CDR1 and CDR2 from the germline V gene are WNHNN and SYGVQD (reference sequence). 60 Vbeta and 13 Jbeta primers were used in PCR. In the authors' methods: Among the unique TCR beta chains that a later analysis counted, about 86 million in all, about 11 million were shared. TCRdb's copy holds only in-frame clones and misses some; the assay was immunoSEQ multiplex PCR. V and J calls and clone size are given by that table; D and trimming were obtained from the DNA. The repertoire has about 120,000 clones, approximately 81% of them found once; the top ten carry around 4.5%.

Sequences were obtained from PBMCs. The receptor comes from a man aged 25 to 45 in good health and CMV-seropositive. The V gene is TRBV10-1, the J gene TRBJ1-3, with TRBD1 matching 9 bases. CDR3 in amino acids: CATKRDRDFPGSGNTIYF. CDR3 DNA sequence: TGCGCCACCAAACGGGACAGGGACTTCCCGGGTAGTGGAAACACCATATATTTT.